This T cell receptor (beta chain) was sequenced in a study of OX40 agonist ivuxolimab in advanced cancers. About the research overall: An agonistic anti-OX40 (CD134) antibody, ivuxolimab, was used to treat the patients. Anti-PD-1, anti-PD-L1 or anti-CTLA-4 therapy given earlier was allowed, and 30% to 45% had some.

Individuals having autoimmune disease history or systemic immunosuppression were not enrolled. Study-wide results and caveats: No determination was made of the antigen specificity of the expanded peripheral T cells.

On this clone: Its target is unknown.

Measured with immunoSEQ multiplex PCR; TCRdb has only the in-frame clones, and not every one. The sample includes some 69,000 clones, roughly nine tenths of them seen just once. In germline, CDR1 is SGHRS, CDR2 YFSETQ. The V and J ends lost 0 bases and 7 bases respectively, with 8 bases between them. The CDR3 sequence is 13 residues long. The chain combines TRBV5-1 with TRBJ2-1; TRBD1 is a possible D gene (5 bases). The sequence came from an adult with an advanced solid tumor such as melanoma, head and neck, liver or kidney cancer. Source: CD4+ or CD8+ T cells sorted from blood, taken in a trial of the OX40 agonist ivuxolimab. The CDR3 region has the DNA TGCGCCAGCAGCTTGGAGGGGCGGAATGAGCAGTTCTTC. Encoded protein: CASSLEGRNEQFF. Based on the CDR3 plus reference TRBV5-1 and TRBJ2-1, the full variable domain is KAGVTQTPRYLIKTRGQQVTLSCSPISGHRSVSWYQQTPGQGLQFLFEYFSETQRNKGNFPGRFSGRQFSNSRSEMNVSTLELGDSALYLCASSLEGRNEQFFGPGTRLTVL.